This T cell receptor beta chain is from a study of blood T cell repertoires in COVID-19. Study-wide background: Whether acute or convalescent, the COVID-19 samples came from the United States, Italy and Spain. From T cells, B-cell-depleted T cells, or PBMCs came the material, which was cDNA or gDNA.

This clone showed up just a few times. In the original processing: Reference gene primer amplification gave nucleated cell count estimates. Sequencing used immunoSEQ multiplex PCR; TCRdb keeps in-frame clones, though not all of them. V, J and clone size are those of that table, while D and trimming were read from the DNA. The sample shows about 180,000 clones, about 83% of them seen only once. Enrolled during active infection, Seattle patients were then followed longitudinally. The CDR3 spans 15 residues. Deletions cut 0 bases from V and 5 bases from J, with 14 bases between. In germline, CDR1 is LGHDT, CDR2 YNNKEL (reference sequence).

V usage is TRBV3-1 (or the pseudogene TRBV3-2) and J usage is TRBJ2-7, with D possibly TRBD2 on 5 matching bases. The receptor was isolated from a person between 65 and 79 years old with COVID-19, enrolled during active disease. Sequencing was performed on peripheral blood. CDR3: CASSQDSGFKDEQYF. The CDR3 DNA reads as TGTGCCAGCAGCCAAGATTCGGGGTTCAAAGACGAGCAGTACTTC.